This entry is about one T cell receptor beta chain. What it binds is not known. With 60 Vbeta and 13 Jbeta primers, the PCR was carried out. TCRdb keeps only in-frame clones here, not all; method: immunoSEQ multiplex PCR. The table shows some 120,000 clones, with roughly 15% occurring only once. This entry belongs to a study of cytomegalovirus exposure and HLA in healthy donors. Study outcomes and limitations: CMV antigen specificity was confirmed in vitro for a few CMV-associated chains. Reports indicated that the classifier achieved high specificity and sensitivity in diagnosing cytomegalovirus status. CMV serostatus was the only recorded immune exposure for donors.

The ends were cut back, 6 bases at V and 4 bases at J, with 12 bases in the middle. Germline V gene lookup returns CDR1 SNHLY and CDR2 FYNNEI. The CDR3 consists of 13 residues. The source is a woman aged 18-30 years in good health and CMV-seronegative. Sequencing was performed on PBMCs. V is TRBV2 and J is TRBJ1-2, with D possibly TRBD1 on 6 matching bases. The CDR3, as DNA: TGTGCCAGCAGAAGGCAGGGGCCCTATGGCTACACCTTC. Encoded protein: CASRRQGPYGYTF.